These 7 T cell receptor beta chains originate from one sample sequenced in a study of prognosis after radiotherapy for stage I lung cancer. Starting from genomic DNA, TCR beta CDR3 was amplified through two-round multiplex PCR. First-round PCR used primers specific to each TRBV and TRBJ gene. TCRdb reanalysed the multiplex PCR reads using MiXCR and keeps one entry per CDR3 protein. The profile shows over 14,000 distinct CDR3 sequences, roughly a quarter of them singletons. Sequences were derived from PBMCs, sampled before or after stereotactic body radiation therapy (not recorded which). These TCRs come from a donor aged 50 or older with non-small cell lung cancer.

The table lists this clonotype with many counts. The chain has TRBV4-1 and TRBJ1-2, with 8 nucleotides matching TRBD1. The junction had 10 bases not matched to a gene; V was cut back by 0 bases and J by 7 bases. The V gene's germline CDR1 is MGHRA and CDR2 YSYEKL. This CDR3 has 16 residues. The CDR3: CASSQESYGQGFGYTF. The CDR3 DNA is TGCGCCAGCAGCCAAGAGAGCTACGGACAGGGTTTTGGCTACACCTTC.

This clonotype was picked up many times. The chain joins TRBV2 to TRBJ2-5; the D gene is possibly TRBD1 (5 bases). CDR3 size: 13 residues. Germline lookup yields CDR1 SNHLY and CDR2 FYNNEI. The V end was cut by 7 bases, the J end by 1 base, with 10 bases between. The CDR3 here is CASTDDSQETQYF. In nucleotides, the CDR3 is TGTGCCAGCACCGATGACAGCCAAGAGACCCAGTACTTC.

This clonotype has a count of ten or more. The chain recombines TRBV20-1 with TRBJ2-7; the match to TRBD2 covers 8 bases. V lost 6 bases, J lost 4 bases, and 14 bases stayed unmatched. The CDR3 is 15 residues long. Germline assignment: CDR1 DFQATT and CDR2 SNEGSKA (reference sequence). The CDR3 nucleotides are TGCAGTGCCCCTACCCCAGCGGGAGTAGGGTACGAGCAGTACTTC. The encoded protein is CSAPTPAGVGYEQYF.

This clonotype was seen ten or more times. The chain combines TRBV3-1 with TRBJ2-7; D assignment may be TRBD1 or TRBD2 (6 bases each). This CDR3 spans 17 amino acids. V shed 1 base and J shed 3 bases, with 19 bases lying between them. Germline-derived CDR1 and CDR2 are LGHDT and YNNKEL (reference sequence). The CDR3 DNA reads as TGTGCCAGCAGCCAAGGGGTGACAGGAGTGGGAGGCTACGAGCAGTACTTC. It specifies CASSQGVTGVGGYEQYF.

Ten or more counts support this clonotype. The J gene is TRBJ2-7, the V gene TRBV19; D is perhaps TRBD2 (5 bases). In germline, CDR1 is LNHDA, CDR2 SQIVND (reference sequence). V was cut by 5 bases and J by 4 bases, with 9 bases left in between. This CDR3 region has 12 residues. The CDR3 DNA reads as TGTGCCAGTAGTTCGGGGAATTACGAGCAGTACTTC. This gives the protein CASSSGNYEQYF.

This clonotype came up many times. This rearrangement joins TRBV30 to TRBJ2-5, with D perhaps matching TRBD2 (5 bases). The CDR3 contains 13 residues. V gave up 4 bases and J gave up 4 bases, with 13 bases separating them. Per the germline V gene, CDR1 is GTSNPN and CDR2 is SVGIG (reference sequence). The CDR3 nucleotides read TGTGCCTGGATAGCAGCGGCCTCAGAGACCCAGTACTTC. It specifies CAWIAAASETQYF.

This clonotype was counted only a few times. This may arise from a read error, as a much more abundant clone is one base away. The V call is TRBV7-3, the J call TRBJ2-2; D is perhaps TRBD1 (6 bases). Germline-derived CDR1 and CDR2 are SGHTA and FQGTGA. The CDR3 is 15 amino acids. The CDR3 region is CASSLWTENTGELLF. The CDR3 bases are TGTGCCAGCAGCTTATGGACAGAGAACACCGGGGAGCTGCTTTTT.